This T cell receptor (beta chain) comes out of a study of blood T cell repertoires in COVID-19. Study details: Some COVID-19 samples were acute and others convalescent; all came from the United States, Italy and Spain. T cells, B-cell-depleted T cells, or PBMCs provided the cDNA or gDNA that served as material.

Generated by immunoSEQ multiplex PCR, the TCRdb table keeps only in-frame clones and is missing some. The sample contains approximately 74,000 clones, approximately 88% of which appear only once. The CDR3 loop spans 15 amino acids. The germline gives CDR1 SGHRS, CDR2 YFSETQ. V gave up 4 bases and J gave up 2 bases, with 15 bases separating them. Sample: peripheral blood. The J gene is TRBJ1-1, the V gene TRBV5-1; D gene ambiguous. The source is a man of 80 years or more with active or convalescent COVID-19. The CDR3 reads CASSNTGGLNTEAFF. CDR3 bases: TGCGCCAGCAGCAATACGGGAGGTCTAAACACTGAAGCTTTCTTT.